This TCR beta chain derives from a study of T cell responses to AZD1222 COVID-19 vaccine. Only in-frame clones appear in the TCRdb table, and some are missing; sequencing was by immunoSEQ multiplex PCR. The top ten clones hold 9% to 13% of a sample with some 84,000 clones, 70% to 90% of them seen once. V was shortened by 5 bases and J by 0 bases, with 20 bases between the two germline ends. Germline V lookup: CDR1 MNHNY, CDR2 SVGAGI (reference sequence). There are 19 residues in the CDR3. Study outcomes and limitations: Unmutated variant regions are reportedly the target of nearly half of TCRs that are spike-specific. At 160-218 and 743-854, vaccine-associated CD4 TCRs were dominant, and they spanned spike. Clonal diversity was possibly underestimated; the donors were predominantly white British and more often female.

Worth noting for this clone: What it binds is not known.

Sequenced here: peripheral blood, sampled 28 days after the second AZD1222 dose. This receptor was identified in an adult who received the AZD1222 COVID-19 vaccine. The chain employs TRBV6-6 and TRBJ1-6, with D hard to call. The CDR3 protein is CASSQRTVVASSYNSPLHF. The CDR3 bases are TGTGCCAGCAGTCAACGGACTGTAGTGGCGAGCTCCTATAATTCACCCCTCCACTTT.